The 10 T cell receptor beta chains in this list originate from one sample, sequenced in a study of blood T cell repertoires in COVID-19. Assay: immunoSEQ multiplex PCR; the TCRdb copy retains only in-frame clones and omits some. The sample records over 250,000 clones, approximately 83% being singletons. The sequenced sample was peripheral blood. The source is a woman aged 45-65 years who had recovered from COVID-19.

The chain carries TRBV18 and TRBJ2-4, with TRBD1 matching over 12 bases. This CDR3 is built from 15 residues. The germline gives CDR1 KGHSH, CDR2 LQKENI. With 3 bases clipped from V and 8 bases from J, the junction kept 5 bases outside the gene matches. CDR3 sequence: CASSPGQGARDIQYF. In nucleotides, the CDR3 is TGTGCCAGCTCACCGGGACAGGGGGCGCGGGACATTCAGTACTTC.

The chain employs TRBV12-3 or TRBV12-4 and TRBJ2-5; 9 nucleotides line up with TRBD2. Trimming took 6 bases from V and 4 from J; bases not matched to a gene: 3. The CDR3 consists of 13 residues. CDR3 nucleotide sequence: TGTGCCAGCAGCGTAGCGGGAGTAGAGACCCAGTACTTC. This translates into CASSVAGVETQYF.

V and J are TRBV23-1 and TRBJ1-5, with D possibly matching TRBD1 (6 bases). TRBV23-1 is marked as an open reading frame, function uncertain. The V gene lost 8 bases and the J gene lost 3 bases, with 20 bases spanning the gap. The CDR3 is 16 amino acids. The CDR3 reads CASHDFPTGHNQPQHF. The CDR3 bases are TGCGCCAGCCATGACTTTCCTACAGGGCACAATCAGCCCCAGCATTTT.

This chain joins TRBV9 and TRBJ2-1, with TRBD2 matching 13 bases. Germline values: CDR1 SGDLS, CDR2 YYNGEE. Trimming cost V 3 bases and J 4 bases; bases outside gene matches: 10. The length of the CDR3 is 18 residues. The chain's CDR3 is CASSATSGGAIRYNEQFF. DNA for the CDR3: TGTGCCAGCAGCGCCACTAGCGGGGGGGCCATCCGGTACAATGAGCAGTTCTTC.

J is TRBJ2-3 and V is TRBV6-8; D might be TRBD1 (5 bases). Trimming left V 2 bases short and J 7 bases short, with 22 bases between. The CDR3 runs to 17 residues. Germline CDR1 is MNHGY and CDR2 is SAAAGT. CDR3 sequence reads: CASSYKSQGLIRNTQYF. The CDR3 coding sequence is TGTGCCAGCAGTTACAAGTCGCAGGGATTAATTCGAAATACGCAGTATTTT.

The chain recombines TRBV5-1 with TRBJ2-5; possible D gene TRBD2, 6 bases. V lost 0 bases and J 5 bases, leaving 14 bases between the germline ends. This CDR3 has 15 amino acids. Germline CDR1 reads SGHRS; CDR2 reads YFSETQ. CDR3 residues: CASSLGLGVGETQYF. The CDR3 coding sequence is TGCGCCAGCAGCTTGGGACTAGGGGTAGGTGAGACCCAGTACTTC.

This clone has ten or more counts. The V gene is TRBV6-1, the J gene TRBJ2-5; TRBD2 aligns across 12 bases. Germline V gene lookup returns CDR1 MNHNS and CDR2 SASEGT. The CDR3 spans 15 residues. Trimming removed 2 bases from V and 3 bases from J; junction bases left unmatched: 1. CDR3 in amino acids: CASSELAGGKETQYF. The CDR3 DNA reads as TGTGCCAGCAGTGAACTAGCGGGAGGGAAAGAGACCCAGTACTTC.

CDR3 bases: TGTGCCAGCAGTGCTCAGGGTTATGGTTACAATGAGCAGTTCTTC. Its protein is CASSAQGYGYNEQFF. This sequence joins TRBV2 and TRBJ2-1, with D possibly TRBD1 on 5 matching bases. CDR3 length: 15 amino acids. V was trimmed by 4 bases and J by 4 bases, leaving 14 bases between them. Germline lookup yields CDR1 SNHLY and CDR2 FYNNEI.

The CDR3 spells CASSLIMGGGSPLHF. The CDR3 nucleotides are TGTGCCAGCAGTTTGATTATGGGGGGAGGGTCACCCCTCCACTTT. This rearrangement joins TRBV28 to TRBJ1-6; possibly TRBD1 for D (5 bases). Germline lookup yields CDR1 MDHEN and CDR2 SYDVKM. The CDR3 is 15 amino acids. Trimming stripped 3 bases from V and 10 bases from J, with 16 bases between.

J is TRBJ1-1 and V is TRBV6-1; D might be TRBD1 (6 bases). The CDR3 consists of 16 residues. V was trimmed by 0 bases and J by 2 bases, leaving 13 bases between them. Per the germline V gene, CDR1 is MNHNS and CDR2 is SASEGT. In DNA form, the CDR3 reads TGTGCCAGCAGTGAAGCAGGTGGGACACCCAACACTGAAGCTTTCTTT. Translating gives CASSEAGGTPNTEAFF.